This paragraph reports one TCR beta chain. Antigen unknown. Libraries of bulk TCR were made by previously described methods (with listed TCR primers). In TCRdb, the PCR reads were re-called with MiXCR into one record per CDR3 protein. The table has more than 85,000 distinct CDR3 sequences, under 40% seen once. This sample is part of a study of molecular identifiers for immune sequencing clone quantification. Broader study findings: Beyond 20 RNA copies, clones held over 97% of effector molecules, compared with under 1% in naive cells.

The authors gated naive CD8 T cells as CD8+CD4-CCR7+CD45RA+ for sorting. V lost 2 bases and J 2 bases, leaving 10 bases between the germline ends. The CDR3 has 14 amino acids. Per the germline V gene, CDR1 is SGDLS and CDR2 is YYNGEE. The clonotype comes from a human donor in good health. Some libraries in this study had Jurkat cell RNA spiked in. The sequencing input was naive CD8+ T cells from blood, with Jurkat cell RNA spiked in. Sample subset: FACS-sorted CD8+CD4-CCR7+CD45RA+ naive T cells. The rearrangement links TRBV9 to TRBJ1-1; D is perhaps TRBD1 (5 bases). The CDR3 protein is CASSVSWGNTEAFF. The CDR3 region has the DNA TGTGCCAGCAGCGTTTCCTGGGGCAACACTGAAGCTTTCTTT.